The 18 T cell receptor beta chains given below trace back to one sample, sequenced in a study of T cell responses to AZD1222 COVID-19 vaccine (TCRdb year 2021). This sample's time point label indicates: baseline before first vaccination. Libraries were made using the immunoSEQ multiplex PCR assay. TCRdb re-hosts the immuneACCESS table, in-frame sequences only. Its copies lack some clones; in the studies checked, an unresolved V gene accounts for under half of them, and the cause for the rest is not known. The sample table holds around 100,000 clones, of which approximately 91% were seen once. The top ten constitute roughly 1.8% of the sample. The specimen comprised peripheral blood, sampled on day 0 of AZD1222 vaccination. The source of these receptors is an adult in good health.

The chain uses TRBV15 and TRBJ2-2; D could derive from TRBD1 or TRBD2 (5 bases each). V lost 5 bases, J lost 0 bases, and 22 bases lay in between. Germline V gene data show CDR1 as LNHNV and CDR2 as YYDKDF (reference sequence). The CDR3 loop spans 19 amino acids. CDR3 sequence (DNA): TGTGCCACCAGCGGGTGGACTGGGGCCCTCCTTGCGAACACCGGGGAGCTGTTTTTT. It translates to CATSGWTGALLANTGELFF.

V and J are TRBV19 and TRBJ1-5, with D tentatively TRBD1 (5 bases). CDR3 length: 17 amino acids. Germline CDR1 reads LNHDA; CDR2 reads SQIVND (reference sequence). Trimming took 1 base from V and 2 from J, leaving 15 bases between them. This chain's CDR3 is CASSIAGGAGGNQPQHF. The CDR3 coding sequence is TGTGCCAGTAGTATAGCTGGTGGGGCTGGGGGCAATCAGCCCCAGCATTTT.

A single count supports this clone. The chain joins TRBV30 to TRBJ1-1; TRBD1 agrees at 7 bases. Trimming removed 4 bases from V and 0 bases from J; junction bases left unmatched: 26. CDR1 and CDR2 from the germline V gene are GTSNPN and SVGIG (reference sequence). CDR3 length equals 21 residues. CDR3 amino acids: CAWTPYDRDGIGLDLNTEAFF. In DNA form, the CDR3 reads TGTGCCTGGACTCCCTATGACAGGGACGGAATTGGGTTGGACCTGAACACTGAAGCTTTCTTT. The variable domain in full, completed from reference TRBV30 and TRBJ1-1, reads SQTIHQWPATLVQPVGSPLSLECTVEGTSNPNLYWYRQAAGRGLQLLFYSVGIGQISSEVPQNLSASRPQDRQFILSSKKLLLSDSGFYLCAWTPYDRDGIGLDLNTEAFFGQGTRLTVV.

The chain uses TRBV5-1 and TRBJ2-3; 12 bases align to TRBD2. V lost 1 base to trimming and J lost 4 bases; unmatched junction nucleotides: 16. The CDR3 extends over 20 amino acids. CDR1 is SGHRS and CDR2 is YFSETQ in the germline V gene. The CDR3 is CASSLIRLAGGPTRADTQYF. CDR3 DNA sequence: TGCGCCAGCAGCTTGATTCGCCTAGCGGGAGGGCCTACGCGTGCAGATACGCAGTATTTT. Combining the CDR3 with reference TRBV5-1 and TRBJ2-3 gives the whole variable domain KAGVTQTPRYLIKTRGQQVTLSCSPISGHRSVSWYQQTPGQGLQFLFEYFSETQRNKGNFPGRFSGRQFSNSRSEMNVSTLELGDSALYLCASSLIRLAGGPTRADTQYFGPGTRLTVL.

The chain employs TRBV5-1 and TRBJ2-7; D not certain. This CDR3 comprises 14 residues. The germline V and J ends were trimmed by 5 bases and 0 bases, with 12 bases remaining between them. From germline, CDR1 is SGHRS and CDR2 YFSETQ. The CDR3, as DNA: TGCGCCAGCAGATCTGACGCGAGCTCCTACGAGCAGTACTTC. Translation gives CASRSDASSYEQYF.

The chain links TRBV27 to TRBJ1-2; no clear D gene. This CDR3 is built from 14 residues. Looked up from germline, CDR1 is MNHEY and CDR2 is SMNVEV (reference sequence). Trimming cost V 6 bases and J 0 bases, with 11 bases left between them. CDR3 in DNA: TGTGCCAGCAGCCACAGCATAGCTAACTATGGCTACACCTTC. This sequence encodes CASSHSIANYGYTF.

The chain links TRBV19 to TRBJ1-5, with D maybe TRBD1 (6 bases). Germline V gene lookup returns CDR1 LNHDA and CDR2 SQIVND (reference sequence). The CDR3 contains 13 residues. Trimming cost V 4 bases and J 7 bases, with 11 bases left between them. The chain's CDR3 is CASSTTGSQPQHF. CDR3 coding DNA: TGTGCCAGTAGTACTACAGGGTCCCAGCCCCAGCATTTT.

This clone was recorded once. This CDR3 is CASSLQGMGNIQYF. The CDR3 bases are TGTGCCAGCAGCTTACAGGGGATGGGAAACATTCAGTACTTC. J is TRBJ2-4 and V is TRBV7-2; D perhaps matches TRBD1 (6 bases). The CDR3 totals 14 residues. CDR1 is SGHTA and CDR2 is FQGNSA in the germline V gene. The V end was cut by 2 bases, the J end by 6 bases, with 11 bases between.

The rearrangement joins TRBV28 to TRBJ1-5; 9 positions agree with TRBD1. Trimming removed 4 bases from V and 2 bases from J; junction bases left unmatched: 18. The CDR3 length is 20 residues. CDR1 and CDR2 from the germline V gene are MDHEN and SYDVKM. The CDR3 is CASSYRHRGRDLIGNQPQHF. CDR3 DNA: TGTGCCAGCAGTTACAGACACAGGGGGCGAGACCTTATCGGCAATCAGCCCCAGCATTTT.

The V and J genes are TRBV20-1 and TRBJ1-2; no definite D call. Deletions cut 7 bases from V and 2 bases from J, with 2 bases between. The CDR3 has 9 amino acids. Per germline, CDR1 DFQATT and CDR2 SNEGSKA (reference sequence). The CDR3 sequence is CSGNYGYTF. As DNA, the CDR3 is TGCAGTGGGAACTATGGCTACACCTTC.

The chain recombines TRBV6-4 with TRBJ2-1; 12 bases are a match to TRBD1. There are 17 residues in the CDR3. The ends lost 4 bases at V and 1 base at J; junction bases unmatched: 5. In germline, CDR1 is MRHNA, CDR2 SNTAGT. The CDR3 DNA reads TGTGCCAGCAGTGTCCAGGGACAGGGGGCTTCCTACAATGAGCAGTTCTTC. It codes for CASSVQGQGASYNEQFF.

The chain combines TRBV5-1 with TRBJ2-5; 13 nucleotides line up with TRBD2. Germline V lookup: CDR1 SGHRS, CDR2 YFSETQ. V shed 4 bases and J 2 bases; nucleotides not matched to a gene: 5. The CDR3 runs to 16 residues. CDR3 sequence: CASSIGTSGVQETQYF. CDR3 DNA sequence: TGCGCCAGCAGCATTGGGACTAGCGGGGTTCAAGAGACCCAGTACTTC. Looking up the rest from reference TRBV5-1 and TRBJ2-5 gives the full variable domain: KAGVTQTPRYLIKTRGQQVTLSCSPISGHRSVSWYQQTPGQGLQFLFEYFSETQRNKGNFPGRFSGRQFSNSRSEMNVSTLELGDSALYLCASSIGTSGVQETQYFGPGTRLLVL.

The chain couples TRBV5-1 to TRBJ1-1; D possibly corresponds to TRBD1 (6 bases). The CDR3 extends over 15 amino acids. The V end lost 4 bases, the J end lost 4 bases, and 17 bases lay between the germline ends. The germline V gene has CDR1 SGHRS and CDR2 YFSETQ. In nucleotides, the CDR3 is TGCGCCAGCAGCACGGAGGGGGGATACGGCACTGAAGCTTTCTTT. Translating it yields CASSTEGGYGTEAFF.

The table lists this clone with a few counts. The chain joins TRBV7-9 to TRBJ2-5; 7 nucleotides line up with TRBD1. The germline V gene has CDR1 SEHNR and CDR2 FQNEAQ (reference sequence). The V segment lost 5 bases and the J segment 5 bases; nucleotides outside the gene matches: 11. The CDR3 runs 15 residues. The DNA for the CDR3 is TGTGCCAGCAGCCCCGTGACAGGGTATGGTGAGACCCAGTACTTC. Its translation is CASSPVTGYGETQYF.

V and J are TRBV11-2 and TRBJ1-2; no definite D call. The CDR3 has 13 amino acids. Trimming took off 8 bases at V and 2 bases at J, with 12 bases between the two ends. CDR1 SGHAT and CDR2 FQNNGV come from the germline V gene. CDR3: CASSSDQNYGYTF. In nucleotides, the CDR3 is TGTGCCAGCTCCTCAGACCAGAACTATGGCTACACCTTC.

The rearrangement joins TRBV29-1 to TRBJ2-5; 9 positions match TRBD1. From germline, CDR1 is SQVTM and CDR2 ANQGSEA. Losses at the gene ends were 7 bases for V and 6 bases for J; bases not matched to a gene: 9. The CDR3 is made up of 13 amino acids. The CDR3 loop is CSGGTGSRKTQYF. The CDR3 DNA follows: TGCAGCGGGGGGACAGGGAGTCGAAAGACCCAGTACTTC.

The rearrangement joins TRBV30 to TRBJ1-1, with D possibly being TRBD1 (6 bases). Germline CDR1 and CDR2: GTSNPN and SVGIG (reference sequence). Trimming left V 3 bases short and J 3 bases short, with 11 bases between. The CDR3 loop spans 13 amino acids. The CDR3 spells CAWRLRGDTEAFF. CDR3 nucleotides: TGTGCCTGGAGGCTAAGGGGGGACACTGAAGCTTTCTTT.

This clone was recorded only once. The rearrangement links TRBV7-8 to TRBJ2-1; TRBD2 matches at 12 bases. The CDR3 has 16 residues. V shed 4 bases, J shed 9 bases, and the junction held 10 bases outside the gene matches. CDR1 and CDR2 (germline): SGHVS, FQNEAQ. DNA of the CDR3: TGTGCCAGCAGCTCCAGACTAGCGGGAGTTCCCGGTGAGCAGTTCTTC. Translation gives CASSSRLAGVPGEQFF.